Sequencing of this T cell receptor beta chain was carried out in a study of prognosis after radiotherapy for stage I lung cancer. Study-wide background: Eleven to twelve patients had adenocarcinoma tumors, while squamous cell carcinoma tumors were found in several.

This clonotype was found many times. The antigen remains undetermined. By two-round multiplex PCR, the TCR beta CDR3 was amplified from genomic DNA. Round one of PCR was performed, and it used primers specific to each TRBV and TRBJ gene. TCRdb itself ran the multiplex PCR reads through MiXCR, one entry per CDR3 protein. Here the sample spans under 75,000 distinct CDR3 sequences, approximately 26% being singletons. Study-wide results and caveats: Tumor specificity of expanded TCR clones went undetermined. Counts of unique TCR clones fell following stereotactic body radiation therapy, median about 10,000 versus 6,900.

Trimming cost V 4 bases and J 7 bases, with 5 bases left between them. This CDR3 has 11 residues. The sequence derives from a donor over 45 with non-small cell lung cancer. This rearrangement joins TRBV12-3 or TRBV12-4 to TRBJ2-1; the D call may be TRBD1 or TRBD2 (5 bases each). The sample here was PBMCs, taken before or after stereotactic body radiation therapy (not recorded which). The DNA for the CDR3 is TGTGCCAGCAGTTGGGGGAATGAGCAGTTCTTC. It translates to CASSWGNEQFF.